The rows below give T cell receptor beta chains drawn from one sample of a study of cytomegalovirus exposure and HLA in healthy donors. Produced via immunoSEQ multiplex PCR; TCRdb's table is partial and in-frame only. The repertoire holds some 98,000 clones, with roughly four fifths as singletons. Sequenced material: PBMCs. The receptors shown here come from a female donor in good health and CMV-seropositive. Each CDR3 is given with its conserved first and last residue. Each record gives: D gene, J gene, V gene, CDR3 protein. The D gene is left open where the match is weak.

d_gene: TRBD1; j_gene: TRBJ2-7; v_gene: TRBV5-1; CDR3aa: CASTLGTATYEQYF
d_gene: TRBD2; j_gene: TRBJ2-5; v_gene: TRBV29-1; CDR3aa: CSVTGLAGGKETQYF
d_gene: -; j_gene: TRBJ2-7; v_gene: TRBV7-6; CDR3aa: CASSVSRAGYEQYF
d_gene: -; j_gene: TRBJ2-2; v_gene: TRBV5-1; CDR3aa: CASSLEPSGELFF
d_gene: TRBD1; j_gene: TRBJ2-3; v_gene: TRBV10-1; CDR3aa: CASSETGAPDTQYF
d_gene: TRBD1; j_gene: TRBJ1-5; v_gene: TRBV30; CDR3aa: CAWSVLQGNQPQHF
d_gene: TRBD1; j_gene: TRBJ1-2; v_gene: TRBV6-6; CDR3aa: CASSPTGRQGEVAF
d_gene: -; j_gene: TRBJ1-1; v_gene: TRBV19; CDR3aa: CASRERRNTEAFF
d_gene: TRBD1; j_gene: TRBJ1-4; v_gene: TRBV5-1; CDR3aa: CASSGQGEKLFF
d_gene: -; j_gene: TRBJ2-7; v_gene: TRBV6-1; CDR3aa: CASMGWSGRGSEQYF
d_gene: TRBD2; j_gene: TRBJ2-7; v_gene: TRBV18; CDR3aa: CASSRGLAGASYEQYF
d_gene: -; j_gene: TRBJ2-2; v_gene: TRBV28; CDR3aa: CASTQFGGSNTGELFF
d_gene: TRBD1; j_gene: TRBJ1-2; v_gene: TRBV7-9; CDR3aa: CASSFWTGFNYGYTF
d_gene: -; j_gene: TRBJ1-1; v_gene: TRBV29-1; CDR3aa: CSVGKGMNTEAFF
d_gene: -; j_gene: TRBJ1-5; v_gene: TRBV28; CDR3aa: CASRRHSWPQHF
d_gene: TRBD2; j_gene: TRBJ2-3; v_gene: TRBV5-4; CDR3aa: CASSLELAGALQVTQYF
d_gene: -; j_gene: TRBJ1-2; v_gene: TRBV13; CDR3aa: CASTRDNLYGYTF
d_gene: -; j_gene: TRBJ1-6; v_gene: TRBV25-1; CDR3aa: CASSDLLLNSPLHF
d_gene: -; j_gene: TRBJ2-2; v_gene: TRBV6-1; CDR3aa: CASSFGGLTGELFF
d_gene: -; j_gene: TRBJ2-2; v_gene: TRBV19; CDR3aa: CASSIEAGELFF
d_gene: TRBD1; j_gene: TRBJ2-1; v_gene: TRBV10-2; CDR3aa: CASRETGGSNEQFF
d_gene: -; j_gene: TRBJ2-5; v_gene: TRBV18; CDR3aa: CASSPAGGKKETQYF
d_gene: -; j_gene: TRBJ1-6; v_gene: TRBV15; CDR3aa: CATSRQGYNSPLHF
d_gene: TRBD2; j_gene: TRBJ2-7; v_gene: TRBV29-1; CDR3aa: CSVEVAGEIEQYF
d_gene: TRBD2; j_gene: TRBJ2-2; v_gene: TRBV4-1; CDR3aa: CASSWTSTGELFF